The 22 T cell receptor beta chains given below trace back to one sample, sequenced in a study of beta chain features in type 1 diabetes. The whole isolated RNA underwent reverse transcription, so sequencing captured expressed TCRB transcripts. The data were produced by immunoSEQ multiplex PCR, yet TCRdb's version contains in-frame clones alone and is incomplete. The repertoire holds under 950,000 clones, with about 17% as singletons. Sequences were obtained from naive CD4+ T cells from blood. The receptors were sampled from a woman under 30 in good health.

This clone was recorded a few times. The CDR3 sequence: CASSFGNRGLAYNEQFF. The DNA for the CDR3 is TGTGCCAGCAGCTTTGGTAACAGGGGACTAGCGTACAATGAGCAGTTCTTC. The gene calls are TRBV5-4 and TRBJ2-1, with 10 bases that match TRBD2. V lost 2 bases, J lost 4 bases, and 9 bases stayed unmatched. Germline CDR1 and CDR2: SGHNT and YYREEE (reference sequence). The CDR3 has 17 residues.

This clone was counted only a few times. The V call is TRBV28, the J call TRBJ1-2; 9 bases are a match to TRBD1. The V gene end was trimmed by 6 bases and the J gene end by 6 bases; junction bases not matched to a gene: 11. The CDR3 spans 15 residues. Germline lookup yields CDR1 MDHEN and CDR2 SYDVKM. CDR3 in amino acids: CASRPTGGVAHGYTF. The CDR3 bases are TGTGCCAGCAGGCCAACAGGGGGCGTAGCCCATGGCTACACCTTC.

For this clone: Other DNA sequences in this specimen translate into the identical CDR3. This rearrangement joins TRBV19 to TRBJ2-5; no firm D call. The germline V and J ends were trimmed by 5 bases and 2 bases, with 6 bases remaining between them. The CDR3 loop spans 12 amino acids. Per the germline V gene, CDR1 is LNHDA and CDR2 is SQIVND (reference sequence). In nucleotides, the CDR3 is TGTGCCAGTAGTCCCGGGCAAGAGACCCAGTACTTC. It yields the protein CASSPGQETQYF.

The rearrangement joins TRBV9 to TRBJ2-1, with 9 bases identical to TRBD2. This CDR3 comprises 16 residues. From germline, CDR1 is SGDLS and CDR2 YYNGEE. Trimming removed 4 bases from V and 4 bases from J; junction bases left unmatched: 9. CDR3 DNA: TGTGCCAGCAGCTCCGGGGTACTAGCGGGTTACAATGAGCAGTTCTTC. It yields the protein CASSSGVLAGYNEQFF. Looking up the rest from reference TRBV9 and TRBJ2-1 gives the full variable domain: DSGVTQTPKHLITATGQRVTLRCSPRSGDLSVYWYQQSLDQGLQFLIQYYNGEERAKGNILERFSAQQFPDLHSELNLSSLELGDSALYFCASSSGVLAGYNEQFFGPGTRLTVL.

V usage is TRBV11-2 and J usage is TRBJ2-2; TRBD1 agrees at 11 bases. Germline CDR1 is SGHAT and CDR2 is FQNNGV. CDR3 size: 18 residues. Germline trimming cut 5 bases from V and 1 base from J; bases unmatched to any gene: 9. The CDR3 sequence is CASSPWTGGGLNTGELFF. The CDR3 DNA reads TGTGCCAGCAGCCCCTGGACAGGGGGCGGTCTGAACACCGGGGAGCTGTTTTTT.

This clone was picked up one time. V is TRBV7-9 and J is TRBJ1-1, with a tentative D call TRBD1 (6 bases). The CDR3 loop spans 14 amino acids. Trimming removed 5 bases at V and 8 bases at J, with 18 bases between. The germline CDR1 and CDR2 sequences are SEHNR and FQNEAQ (reference sequence). In nucleotides, the CDR3 is TGTGCCAGCAGCCCCCACAGGGAGTCCGTAGAAGCTTTCTTT. It codes for CASSPHRESVEAFF. Looking up the rest from reference TRBV7-9 and TRBJ1-1 gives the full variable domain: DTGVSQNPRHKITKRGQNVTFRCDPISEHNRLYWYRQTLGQGPEFLTYFQNEAQLEKSRLLSDRFSAERPKGSFSTLEIQRTEQGDSAMYLCASSPHRESVEAFFGQGTRLTVV.

The chain links TRBV14 to TRBJ2-7; D possibly corresponds to TRBD1 (5 bases). The DNA end is more similar to TRBJ2-5, so the J call may be wrong. The CDR3 is 14 amino acids. The germline V gene encodes CDR1 SGHDN and CDR2 FVKESK. The CDR3: CASSQDRVLKTQYF. The CDR3 nucleotides are TGTGCCAGCAGCCAAGACAGGGTTTTGAAGACCCAGTACTTC.

The chain employs TRBV12-5 and TRBJ2-7, with no clear D. The germline gives CDR1 LGHNT, CDR2 FRNRAP. V dropped 2 bases and J dropped 3 bases, with 5 bases sitting between them. The CDR3 runs to 12 residues. Written as DNA, the CDR3 is TGTGCTAGTGGTTTGAATAGCTACGAGCAGTACTTC. Protein: CASGLNSYEQYF.

This clone showed up just a few times. The chain has TRBV5-1 and TRBJ2-1; D remains ambiguous. The germline CDR1 and CDR2 sequences are SGHRS and YFSETQ. V was pared by 0 bases and J by 0 bases, with 7 bases between. The CDR3 runs to 15 residues. This chain's CDR3 is CASSLESISYNEQFF. As DNA, the CDR3 is TGCGCCAGCAGCTTGGAGTCGATCTCCTACAATGAGCAGTTCTTC.

This clone was counted only a few times. The J gene is TRBJ2-1, the V gene TRBV25-1; 7 nucleotides align to TRBD2. This CDR3 contains 16 residues. The V gene end was trimmed by 3 bases and the J gene end by 2 bases; junction bases not matched to a gene: 7. Germline CDR1 is MGHDK and CDR2 is SYGVNS. The CDR3 DNA sequence: TGTGCCAGCAGTGACTTACCGGGACTAACCTACAATGAGCAGTTCTTC. Protein product: CASSDLPGLTYNEQFF.

This clone occurred a few times. The J gene is TRBJ2-1, the V gene TRBV7-2, with D perhaps TRBD1 (5 bases). V shed 1 base and J shed 12 bases, with 13 bases lying between them. The CDR3 runs 13 residues. Germline CDR1 is SGHTA and CDR2 is FQGNSA. CDR3 region: CASSLVSQGWQFF. CDR3 bases: TGTGCCAGCAGCTTAGTTAGCCAGGGTTGGCAGTTCTTC.

With respect to this clone: At the DNA level, this CDR3 is encoded by other sequences in the same sample as well. J is TRBJ2-6 and V is TRBV10-3; D possibly corresponds to TRBD1 (6 bases). The CDR3 loop spans 13 amino acids. Germline values: CDR1 ENHRY, CDR2 SYGVKD. V gave up 8 bases and J gave up 1 base, with 6 bases separating them. This CDR3 reads CAIQGSGANVLTF. CDR3 sequence (DNA): TGTGCCATCCAGGGGTCTGGGGCCAACGTCCTGACTTTC.

V and J are TRBV7-9 and TRBJ2-5, with a possible D match to TRBD2 (6 bases). The V gene's germline CDR1 is SEHNR and CDR2 FQNEAQ (reference sequence). Trimming took 5 bases from V and 4 from J, leaving 23 bases between them. CDR3 length: 17 amino acids. The CDR3 reads CASSRPHGTEAGETQYF. CDR3 bases: TGTGCCAGCAGCCGCCCCCACGGGACCGAAGCGGGAGAGACCCAGTACTTC.

Only a few counts were recorded for this clone. Other DNA sequences from this sample encode an identical CDR3 as well. The chain has TRBV29-1 and TRBJ1-5; D gene ambiguous. The V end lost 4 bases, the J end lost 0 bases, and 4 bases lay between the germline ends. Germline V CDR1 and CDR2: SQVTM, ANQGSEA. CDR3 length equals 12 residues. The CDR3 is CSVGSSNQPQHF. CDR3 coding DNA: TGCAGCGTTGGGAGTAGCAATCAGCCCCAGCATTTT.

This clone was observed a few times. This rearrangement joins TRBV6-5 to TRBJ2-2, with 9 bases fitting TRBD2. Germline-derived CDR1 and CDR2 are MNHEY and SVGAGI. J was trimmed by 5 bases and V by 10 bases; bases with no gene match: 8. CDR3 length: 14 amino acids. The CDR3 protein is CATGGLAATGELFF. CDR3 sequence (DNA): TGTGCCACAGGGGGACTAGCTGCTACCGGGGAGCTGTTTTTT.

J is TRBJ2-1 and V is TRBV10-1; maybe TRBD1 (6 bases). Per the germline V gene, CDR1 is WNHNN and CDR2 is SYGVQD (reference sequence). This CDR3 has 13 residues. V was clipped by 0 bases and J by 12 bases, with 12 bases between them. CDR3 sequence: CASSESRARGQFF. In DNA, the CDR3 is TGCGCCAGCAGTGAGTCCCGGGCCAGGGGGCAGTTCTTC.

In this sample, this clone turned up a few times. The chain recombines TRBV7-3 with TRBJ2-2, with 10 bases aligning to TRBD2. The junction had 5 bases not matched to a gene; V was cut back by 5 bases and J by 5 bases. The CDR3 runs to 15 residues. Germline V CDR1 and CDR2: SGHTA, FQGTGA. CDR3 sequence reads: CASSPSGSATGELFF. The CDR3 DNA sequence: TGTGCCAGCAGCCCTAGCGGGAGTGCGACCGGGGAGCTGTTTTTT.

This clone appeared once. The genes are TRBV18 and TRBJ2-7; D gene uncertain. CDR3 length: 16 amino acids. From germline, CDR1 is KGHSH and CDR2 LQKENI. Trimming cost V 2 bases and J 3 bases, with 17 bases left between them. The CDR3 DNA is TGTGCCAGCTCACCAATTAATCCCACAGAATTCTACGAGCAGTACTTC. Translated, it gives CASSPINPTEFYEQYF. The variable domain in full, completed from reference TRBV18 and TRBJ2-7, reads NAGVMQNPRHLVRRRGQEARLRCSPMKGHSHVYWYRQLPEEGLKFMVYLQKENIIDESGMPKERFSAEFPKEGPSILRIQQVVRGDSAAYFCASSPINPTEFYEQYFGPGTRLTVT.

Of note for this clone: This sample also contains other DNA sequences that code for the same CDR3. The V call is TRBV7-2, the J call TRBJ2-3, with 8 bases that match TRBD2. CDR1 is SGHTA and CDR2 is FQGNSA in the germline V gene. The J segment lost 1 base and the V segment lost 5 bases, leaving 2 bases of the junction unmatched. CDR3 length: 14 residues. The CDR3 loop reads CASSLLAGTDTQYF. CDR3 DNA sequence: TGTGCCAGCAGCCTACTAGCGGGCACAGATACGCAGTATTTT.

Only a few counts were recorded for this clone. The chain combines TRBV6-5 with TRBJ1-1; unclear D gene. Germline V CDR1 and CDR2: MNHEY, SVGAGI. Trimming removed 5 bases from V and 1 base from J, with 11 bases in between. The CDR3 contains 14 residues. CDR3 nucleotide sequence: TGTGCCAGCAGTCCTTCGTTTGGGAACACTGAAGCTTTCTTT. Translation: CASSPSFGNTEAFF.

This rearrangement joins TRBV19 to TRBJ1-5; TRBD1 might be the D (5 bases). The CDR3 contains 16 residues. V was cut by 3 bases and J by 3 bases, with 15 bases left in between. Germline V lookup: CDR1 LNHDA, CDR2 SQIVND (reference sequence). This CDR3 reads CASSIGLGVYNQPQHF. The CDR3 coding sequence is TGTGCCAGTAGTATTGGTCTGGGGGTCTACAATCAGCCCCAGCATTTT.

The gene calls are TRBV27 and TRBJ1-3, with D unresolved. Germline CDR1 MNHEY, CDR2 SMNVEV (reference sequence). The CDR3 has 15 amino acids. The V end was cut by 2 bases, the J end by 0 bases, with 8 bases between. CDR3 amino acids: CASSLTGRSGNTIYF. Here the CDR3 DNA reads TGTGCCAGCAGTTTAACGGGCCGCTCTGGAAACACCATATATTTT.